The 26 T cell receptor beta chains in this list originate from one sample, sequenced in a study of T cells in women clearing cervical HPV infection. Generated by immunoSEQ multiplex PCR, the TCRdb table keeps only in-frame clones and is missing some. This sample's clone table lists tens of thousands of clones. Sequencing was carried out using blood buffy coat. These TCRs come from a woman aged 18-69 years with a cervical HPV16 infection that either progressed to CIN3+ or cleared (not recorded which).

Concerning this clone itself: Sequencing ends 3 residues short of the CDR3 end; the germline J gene provides the rest. The rearrangement links TRBV5-1 to TRBJ2-1, with 10 bases lining up with TRBD2. The CDR3 has 15 amino acids. Germline CDR1 SGHRS, CDR2 YFSETQ. Trimming removed 7 bases from V and 9 bases from J; junction bases left unmatched: 13. The sequenced part of the CDR3 DNA is TGCGCCAGCGTCAGAACTAGCGGGACGTACGGTGAG. It is translated as CASVRTSGTYGE. The entire CDR3 sequence reads CASVRTSGTYGEQFF.

With respect to this clone: The read is 3 residues too short to cover the CDR3 end, so that end is filled in from the germline J gene. V and J are TRBV20-1 and TRBJ2-5; 10 bases fit TRBD2. The CDR3 totals 14 residues. The germline CDR1 and CDR2 sequences are DFQATT and SNEGSKA (reference sequence). The V and J ends lost 6 bases and 5 bases, in that order; junction bases with no gene match: 9. CDR3 DNA, as far as it was read: TGCAGTGCAGGAAGGCTAGCGGGAGTTGAGACC. The encoded protein is CSAGRLAGVET. The full CDR3 protein reads CSAGRLAGVETQYF.

Of note for this clone: The read comes to an end 3 residues before the CDR3 does, leaving the germline J gene to fill in the end. V usage is TRBV2 and J usage is TRBJ1-1; D may be TRBD1 (6 bases). The CDR3 length is 15 residues. Trimming cost V 6 bases and J 1 base, with 15 bases left between them. CDR1 and CDR2 from the germline V gene are SNHLY and FYNNEI. Incomplete CDR3 DNA: TGTGCCAGCAGCGAACAGGGCACGTCGAACACTGAA. It translates to CASSEQGTSNTE. The whole CDR3 sequence is CASSEQGTSNTEAFF.

About this clone: Read data end 3 residues before the CDR3 end; the end is taken from the germline J gene. The rearrangement links TRBV7-3 to TRBJ1-1; 7 bases agree with TRBD1. The V segment lost 4 bases and the J segment 3 bases; nucleotides outside the gene matches: 5. CDR1 and CDR2 from the germline V gene are SGHTA and FQGTGA. The CDR3 loop spans 14 amino acids. The CDR3 here is CASSWDSTYTEAFF. The part of the CDR3 DNA that was read is TGTGCCAGCAGCTGGGACAGTACCTACACTGAA.

A word on this clone: The CDR3 end lies 3 residues beyond the end of the read and is filled in from the germline J gene. The rearrangement uses TRBV18 and TRBJ1-2; possibly TRBD1 for D (5 bases). CDR3 length equals 15 residues. Germline CDR1 reads KGHSH; CDR2 reads LQKENI. The covered CDR3 bases are TGTGCCAGCTCACCGCGTACTAGCGGGGCCTACGAC. Translated, it gives CASSPRTSGAYD. The entire CDR3 sequence reads CASSPRTSGAYDYTF.

As regards this clone: The read halts 3 residues ahead of the CDR3 end, with the missing end drawn from the germline J gene. The chain is built from TRBV20-1 and TRBJ1-5; 9 bases agree with TRBD1. CDR1 and CDR2 from the germline V gene are DFQATT and SNEGSKA (reference sequence). The CDR3 has 15 residues. Germline trimming cut 5 bases from V and 7 bases from J; bases unmatched to any gene: 12. The CDR3 DNA, read in part, is TGCAGTGCTGTAAACACAGGGGGCGGAAAACAGCCC. This translates into CSAVNTGGGKQP. The CDR3 in its entirety is CSAVNTGGGKQPQHF.

For this clone: Read coverage stops 3 residues before the CDR3 terminus; the germline J gene supplies the remainder. The chain is built from TRBV20-1 and TRBJ2-7, with 13 bases lining up with TRBD2. The V gene's germline CDR1 is DFQATT and CDR2 SNEGSKA (reference sequence). The ends lost 5 bases at V and 3 bases at J; junction bases unmatched: 1. The CDR3 is 13 amino acids. The CDR3 DNA, read in part, is TGCAGTGCTTGGACTAGCGGGAGCTACGAG. It codes for CSAWTSGSYE. The CDR3 reads in full as CSAWTSGSYEQYF.

As concerns this clone: The read ends 3 residues before the CDR3 terminus; that terminus is restored from the germline J gene. The chain uses TRBV6-2 or TRBV6-3 and TRBJ2-7; 9 bases are shared with TRBD2. CDR3 length: 14 residues. The junction had 7 bases not matched to a gene; V was cut back by 8 bases and J by 2 bases. Germline CDR1 and CDR2: MNHEY and SVGEGT. The CDR3 DNA, read in part, is TGTGCCAGCCGCACTAGCGGGTTCACCTACGAG. Encoded protein: CASRTSGFTYE. The whole CDR3 protein is CASRTSGFTYEQYF.

In the case of this clone: The read ends 3 residues before the CDR3 terminus; that terminus is restored from the germline J gene. The gene calls are TRBV5-1 and TRBJ2-2; weak D call: TRBD1 (5 bases). This CDR3 contains 15 residues. Looked up from germline, CDR1 is SGHRS and CDR2 is YFSETQ. CDR3 DNA, as far as it was read: TGCGCCAGCAGCACACAGAACTCTGGGGCCAACGTG. Amino acid sequence: CASSTQNSGANV. The full-length CDR3 reads as CASSTQNSGANVLFF.

A remark on this clone: The observed sequence ends 3 residues before the CDR3 terminus, with the missing tail filled in from the germline J gene. The chain combines TRBV23-1 with TRBJ1-5, with 9 bases aligning to TRBD1. TRBV23-1 is treated as an ORF (open reading frame) with a function not yet certain. The trim removed 2 bases at V and 0 bases at J, leaving 17 bases unmatched. There are 21 residues in the CDR3. The CDR3 is CASSQLRWGTGLYHSNQPQHF. Incomplete CDR3 DNA: TGCGCCAGCAGTCAACTGCGTTGGGGGACAGGGTTGTACCATAGCAATCAGCCC.

Regarding this clone: The read gets to within 3 residues of the CDR3 end, and the germline J gene fills in the rest. The chain combines TRBV7-9 with TRBJ1-1; a weak D match, TRBD1 (5 bases). CDR1 is SEHNR and CDR2 is FQNEAQ in the germline V gene (reference sequence). Trimming took off 5 bases at V and 5 bases at J, with 12 bases between the two ends. This CDR3 region has 13 residues. The DNA read from the CDR3 is TGTGCCAGCAGCCCCGTCAGGGAAACTGAA. It codes for CASSPVRETE. The CDR3 reads in full as CASSPVRETEAFF.

CDR3 region: CSVLRDRGDEKLFF. The covered CDR3 bases are TGCAGTGTACTCCGGGACAGGGGTGATGAAAAA. This sequence joins TRBV20-1 and TRBJ1-4; TRBD1 agrees at 10 bases. The read gets to within 3 residues of the CDR3 end, and the germline J gene fills in the rest. The CDR3 has 14 amino acids. V lost 7 bases and J lost 6; bases outside the gene matches: 8. From germline, CDR1 is DFQATT and CDR2 SNEGSKA (reference sequence).

Regarding this clone: The read stops 3 residues short of the end of the CDR3; the missing end is completed from the germline J gene. The chain employs TRBV7-6 and TRBJ2-3, with TRBD2 matching 8 bases. The germline V gene encodes CDR1 SGHVS and CDR2 FNYEAQ. CDR3 size: 13 residues. V was clipped by 8 bases and J by 1 base; unmatched bases: 2. CDR3 DNA, as far as it was read: TGTGCCAGCCGTAGCGGGGGCACAGATACG. Translation gives CASRSGGTDT. The whole CDR3 is CASRSGGTDTQYF.

Notes on this clone: The read halts 3 residues ahead of the CDR3 end, with the missing end drawn from the germline J gene. The chain carries TRBV20-1 and TRBJ2-1; 7 bases are a match to TRBD2. Unmatched junction bases numbered 13, after V lost 2 bases and J lost 0 bases. Germline V gives CDR1 DFQATT, CDR2 SNEGSKA (reference sequence). The CDR3 sequence is 18 residues long. The DNA read from the CDR3 is TGCAGTGCTAGACTTCCTCGACCTAGCGGAGGCTCCTACAATGAG. This translates into CSARLPRPSGGSYNE. The entire CDR3 protein reads CSARLPRPSGGSYNEQFF.

The CDR3 loop reads CASSLLSGRTTYEQYF. Incomplete CDR3 DNA: TGTGCCAGCAGCTTACTAAGCGGGAGAACCACCTACGAG. The chain has TRBV13 and TRBJ2-7; TRBD2 matches 8 bases. The CDR3 end falls 3 residues outside the read, so it is completed with the germline J gene. Per germline, CDR1 PRHDT and CDR2 FYEKMQ (reference sequence). This CDR3 comprises 16 residues. V was pared by 2 bases and J by 2 bases, with 8 bases of the junction left unmatched.

On this clone itself: The CDR3 end lies 3 residues beyond the end of the read and is filled in from the germline J gene. J is TRBJ2-4 and V is TRBV20-1; D gene ambiguous. Trimming shortened V by 5 bases and J by 0 bases, and 14 bases separated the two germline ends. This CDR3 contains 15 residues. Germline CDR1 and CDR2: DFQATT and SNEGSKA (reference sequence). The covered CDR3 bases are TGCAGTGCTCACCCCATCCAGGTAGCCAAAAACATT. This gives the protein CSAHPIQVAKNI. From start to end, the CDR3 is CSAHPIQVAKNIQYF.

Comment on this clone: The read halts 3 residues ahead of the CDR3 end, with the missing end drawn from the germline J gene. This sequence joins TRBV5-1 and TRBJ2-1; the match to TRBD2 covers 8 bases. Germline V lookup: CDR1 SGHRS, CDR2 YFSETQ. Trimming cost V 3 bases and J 5 bases; bases outside gene matches: 7. The CDR3 contains 15 residues. The DNA read from the CDR3 is TGCGCCAGCAGCTCAGCGGGAGCCACCCACAATGAG. Translation: CASSSAGATHNE. The CDR3 in full is CASSSAGATHNEQFF.

Turning to this clone: The missing CDR3 end, 3 residues past where the read stops, is filled in from the germline J gene. The rearrangement links TRBV2 to TRBJ1-6; possible D gene TRBD1, 5 bases. CDR1 is SNHLY and CDR2 is FYNNEI in the germline V gene. There are 14 residues in the CDR3. Trimming pared 2 bases from V and 7 bases from J, leaving 9 bases between. The sequenced part of the CDR3 DNA is TGTGCCAGCAGTGAACAGGGTGTGAATTCACCC. Encoded protein: CASSEQGVNSP. The full CDR3 reads CASSEQGVNSPLHF. Complete variable domain (other parts from reference TRBV2 and TRBJ1-6): EPEVTQTPSHQVTQMGQEVILRCVPISNHLYFYWYRQILGQKVEFLVSFYNNEISEKSEIFDDQFSVERPDGSNFTLKIRSTKLEDSAMYFCASSEQGVNSPLHFGNGTRLTVT.

Turning to this clone: The observed sequence ends 3 residues before the CDR3 terminus, with the missing tail filled in from the germline J gene. The chain recombines TRBV30 with TRBJ2-3; 9 bases align to TRBD1. The CDR3 runs 14 residues. CDR1 GTSNPN and CDR2 SVGIG come from the germline V gene (reference sequence). Partial CDR3 DNA: TGTGCCTGGAGTCACGGACAGGGGTATCAGCCG. This translates into CAWSHGQGYQP. In full, the CDR3 is CAWSHGQGYQPQYF. The full variable domain, in which reference TRBV30 and TRBJ2-3 provide the parts outside the CDR3, is SQTIHQWPATLVQPVGSPLSLECTVEGTSNPNLYWYRQAAGRGLQLLFYSVGIGQISSEVPQNLSASRPQDRQFILSSKKLLLSDSGFYLCAWSHGQGYQPQYFGPGTRLTVL.

Details on this clone: Sequencing ends 3 residues short of the CDR3 end; the germline J gene provides the rest. J is TRBJ1-4 and V is TRBV20-1, with 10 nucleotides matching TRBD1. This CDR3 comprises 15 residues. CDR1 and CDR2 from the germline V gene are DFQATT and SNEGSKA (reference sequence). The chain's CDR3 is CSARSTGGINSPLFF. Partial CDR3 DNA: TGCAGTGCTAGATCGACAGGGGGCATTAATTCACCA.

In the case of this clone: The read comes to an end 3 residues before the CDR3 does, leaving the germline J gene to fill in the end. The rearrangement links TRBV6-2 or TRBV6-3 to TRBJ2-1; 10 bases are shared with TRBD2. The germline V gene has CDR1 MNHEY and CDR2 SVGEGT. V shed 8 bases, J shed 3 bases, and the junction held 10 bases outside the gene matches. There are 16 residues in the CDR3. CDR3: CASFGTGTSVYNEQFF. CDR3 bases read: TGTGCCAGCTTTGGGACCGGGACTAGCGTCTACAATGAG.

For this clone: The read ends 3 residues shy of where the CDR3 ends; the end is completed using the germline J gene. The J gene is TRBJ1-5, the V gene TRBV20-1; 7 positions match TRBD1. V lost 4 bases, J lost 3 bases, and 12 bases stayed unmatched. The CDR3 runs 16 residues. The germline V gene has CDR1 DFQATT and CDR2 SNEGSKA (reference sequence). Incomplete CDR3 DNA: TGCAGTGCTACACCGACAGGGATAAACTACAATCAGCCC. This gives the protein CSATPTGINYNQP. The CDR3, in full, reads CSATPTGINYNQPQHF.

Comments on this clone: The CDR3 end lies 3 residues beyond the end of the read and is filled in from the germline J gene. The chain uses TRBV5-1 and TRBJ1-2; D remains unclear. CDR1 is SGHRS and CDR2 is YFSETQ in the germline V gene. V was trimmed by 0 bases and J by 6 bases, leaving 15 bases between them. This CDR3 is built from 15 residues. CDR3 DNA, as far as it was read: TGCGCCAGCAGCTTGGACGTGTACAGTCTAAATGGC. Residues: CASSLDVYSLNG. The entire CDR3 sequence reads CASSLDVYSLNGYTF.

Details on this clone: Coverage ceases 3 residues before the CDR3 finishes, and the germline J gene fills in the end. This sequence joins TRBV30 and TRBJ1-2; no reliable D call. The CDR3 loop spans 13 amino acids. In germline, CDR1 is GTSNPN, CDR2 SVGIG (reference sequence). CDR3 bases read: TGTGCCTGGAGGGTAGTGGGCACAGATACC. Amino acid sequence: CAWRVVGTDT. The full CDR3 is CAWRVVGTDTYTF.

The CDR3 reads CASSLYGDSYEQYF. The CDR3 bases that were read are TGTGCCAGCAGCCTCTACGGGGACAGCTACGAG. The chain has TRBV11-3 and TRBJ2-7; 7 positions agree with TRBD1. The read ends 3 residues shy of where the CDR3 ends; the end is completed using the germline J gene. The CDR3 extends over 14 amino acids. J gave up 3 bases and V 5 bases, and 7 bases lay outside the gene matches. CDR1 SGHNT and CDR2 YENEEA come from the germline V gene. Drawing the rest from reference TRBV11-3 and TRBJ2-7, the complete variable domain is EAGVVQSPRYKIIEKKQPVAFWCNPISGHNTLYWYLQNLGQGPELLIRYENEEAVDDSQLPKDRFSAERLKGVDSTLKIQPAELGDSAVYLCASSLYGDSYEQYFGPGTRLTVT.

Regarding this clone: The read is 3 residues too short to cover the CDR3 end, so that end is filled in from the germline J gene. The sample holds other DNA sequences that translate to the same CDR3. The chain employs TRBV5-1 and TRBJ2-3; 8 bases align to TRBD2. V shed 1 base, J shed 3 bases, and the junction held 4 bases outside the gene matches. This CDR3 is built from 15 residues. The germline CDR1 and CDR2 sequences are SGHRS and YFSETQ. CDR3 DNA (partial): TGCGCCAGCAGCTTGTTTGGCGGGGGGACAGATACG. Translated, it gives CASSLFGGGTDT. The entire CDR3 protein is CASSLFGGGTDTQYF.